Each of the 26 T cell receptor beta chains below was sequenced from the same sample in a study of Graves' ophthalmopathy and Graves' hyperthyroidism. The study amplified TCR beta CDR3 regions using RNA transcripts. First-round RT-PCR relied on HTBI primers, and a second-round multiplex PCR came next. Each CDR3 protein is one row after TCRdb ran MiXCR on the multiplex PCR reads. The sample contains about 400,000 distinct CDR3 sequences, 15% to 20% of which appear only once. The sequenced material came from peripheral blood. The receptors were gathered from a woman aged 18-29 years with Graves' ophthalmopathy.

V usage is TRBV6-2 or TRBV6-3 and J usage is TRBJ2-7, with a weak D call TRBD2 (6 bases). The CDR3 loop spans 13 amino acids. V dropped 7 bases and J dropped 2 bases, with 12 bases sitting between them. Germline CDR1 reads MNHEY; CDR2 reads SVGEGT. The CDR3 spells CASTDSGTYEQYF. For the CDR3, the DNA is TGTGCCAGCACCGATAGCGGAACCTACGAGCAGTACTTC.

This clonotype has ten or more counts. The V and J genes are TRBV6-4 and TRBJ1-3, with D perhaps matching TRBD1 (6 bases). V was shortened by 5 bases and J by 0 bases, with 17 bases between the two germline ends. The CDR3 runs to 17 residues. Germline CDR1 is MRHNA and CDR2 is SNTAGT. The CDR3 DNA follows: TGTGCCAGCAGTATCGTCGTCCGAGGGGGCTCTGGAAACACCATATATTTT. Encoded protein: CASSIVVRGGSGNTIYF.

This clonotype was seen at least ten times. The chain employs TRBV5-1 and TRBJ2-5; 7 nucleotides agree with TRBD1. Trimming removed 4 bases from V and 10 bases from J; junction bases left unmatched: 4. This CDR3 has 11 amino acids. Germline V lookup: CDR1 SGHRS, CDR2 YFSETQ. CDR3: CASSVGQFQYF. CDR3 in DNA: TGCGCCAGCAGCGTGGGACAGTTCCAGTACTTC.

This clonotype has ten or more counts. The CDR3 DNA reads TGTGCCAGTAGTATTCAAGGGGCGGATTCACCCCTCCACTTT. This sequence encodes CASSIQGADSPLHF. The rearrangement joins TRBV19 to TRBJ1-6, with D tentatively TRBD1 (5 bases). The CDR3 totals 14 residues. The ends were cut back, 3 bases at V and 8 bases at J, with 11 bases in the middle. Germline-derived CDR1 and CDR2 are LNHDA and SQIVND (reference sequence).

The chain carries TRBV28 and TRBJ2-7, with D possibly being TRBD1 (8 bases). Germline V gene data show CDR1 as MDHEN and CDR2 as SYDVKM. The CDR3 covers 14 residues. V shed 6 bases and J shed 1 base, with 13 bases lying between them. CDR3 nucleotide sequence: TGTGCCAGCAGGAACAGGGGGGGATCCTACGAGCAGTACTTC. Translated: CASRNRGGSYEQYF.

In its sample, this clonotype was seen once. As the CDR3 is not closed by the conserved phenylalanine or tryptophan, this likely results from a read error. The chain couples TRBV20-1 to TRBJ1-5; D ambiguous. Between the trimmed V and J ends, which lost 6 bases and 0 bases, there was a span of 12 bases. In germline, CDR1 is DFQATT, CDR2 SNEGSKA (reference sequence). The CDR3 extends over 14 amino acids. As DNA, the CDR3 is TGCAGTGCCACGGGTTACGGTAGCAATCAGCCCCAGCATGTT. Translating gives CSATGYGSNQPQHV.

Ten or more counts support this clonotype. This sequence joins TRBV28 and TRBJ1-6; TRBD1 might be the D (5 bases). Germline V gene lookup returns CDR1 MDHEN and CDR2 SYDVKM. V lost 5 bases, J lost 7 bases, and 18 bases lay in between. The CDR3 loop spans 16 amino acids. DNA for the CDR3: TGTGCCAGCAGTCCCTTGGGGAGGGGCTTGAATTCACCCCTCCACTTT. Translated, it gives CASSPLGRGLNSPLHF.

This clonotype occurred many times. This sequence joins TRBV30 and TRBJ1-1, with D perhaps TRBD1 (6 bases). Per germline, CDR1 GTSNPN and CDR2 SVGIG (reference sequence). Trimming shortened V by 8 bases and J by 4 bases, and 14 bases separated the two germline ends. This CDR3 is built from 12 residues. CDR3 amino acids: CASHRVPTEAFF. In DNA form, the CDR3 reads TGTGCCAGCCACAGGGTCCCCACTGAAGCTTTCTTT.

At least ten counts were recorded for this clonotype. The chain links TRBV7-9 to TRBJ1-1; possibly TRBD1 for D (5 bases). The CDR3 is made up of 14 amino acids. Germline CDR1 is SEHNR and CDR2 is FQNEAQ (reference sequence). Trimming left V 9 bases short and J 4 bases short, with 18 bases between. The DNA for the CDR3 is TGTGCCAGTATTAGGGACCCTCCGGGCACTGAAGCTTTCTTT. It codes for CASIRDPPGTEAFF.

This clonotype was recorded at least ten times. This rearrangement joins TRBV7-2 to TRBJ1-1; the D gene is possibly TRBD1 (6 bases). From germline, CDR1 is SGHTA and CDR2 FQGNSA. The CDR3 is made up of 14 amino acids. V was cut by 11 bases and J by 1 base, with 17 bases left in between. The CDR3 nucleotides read TGTGCCGCGGGGGGGGCGGGTAGGAACACTGAAGCTTTCTTT. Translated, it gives CAAGGAGRNTEAFF.

CDR3: CANLPRGGETQYF. In DNA form, the CDR3 reads TGTGCCAACCTACCCAGGGGGGGAGAGACCCAGTACTTC. The chain links TRBV6-1 to TRBJ2-5; the D call may be TRBD1 or TRBD2 (7 bases each). In germline, CDR1 is MNHNS, CDR2 SASEGT. This CDR3 region has 13 residues. Trimming cost V 10 bases and J 4 bases, with 16 bases left between them.

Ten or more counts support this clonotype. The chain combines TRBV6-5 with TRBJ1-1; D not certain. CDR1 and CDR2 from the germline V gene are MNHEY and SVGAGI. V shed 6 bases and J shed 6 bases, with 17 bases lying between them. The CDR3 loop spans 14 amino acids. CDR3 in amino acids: CASRPGVYLSEAFF. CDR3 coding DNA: TGTGCCAGCAGGCCTGGGGTTTATCTATCTGAAGCTTTCTTT.

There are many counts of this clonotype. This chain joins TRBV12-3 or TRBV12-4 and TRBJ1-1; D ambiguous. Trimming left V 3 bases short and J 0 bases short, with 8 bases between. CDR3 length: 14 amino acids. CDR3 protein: CASSFTGMNTEAFF. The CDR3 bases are TGTGCCAGCAGTTTTACGGGCATGAACACTGAAGCTTTCTTT.

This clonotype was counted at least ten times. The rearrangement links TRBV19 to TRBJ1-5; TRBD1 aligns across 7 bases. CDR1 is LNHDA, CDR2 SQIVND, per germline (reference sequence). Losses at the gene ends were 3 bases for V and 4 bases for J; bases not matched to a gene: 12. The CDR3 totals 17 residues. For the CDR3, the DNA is TGTGCCAGTAGTATTTCGGGTACAGGGGTGAGAAATCAGCCCCAGCATTTT. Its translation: CASSISGTGVRNQPQHF.

This CDR3 is CASSYRAPVDGYTF. The DNA for the CDR3 is TGTGCCAGCAGTTACCGAGCTCCAGTCGATGGCTACACCTTC. The chain joins TRBV6-5 to TRBJ1-2; D not resolved. Looked up from germline, CDR1 is MNHEY and CDR2 is SVGAGI. V lost 2 bases and J 6 bases, leaving 13 bases between the germline ends. The CDR3 extends over 14 amino acids.

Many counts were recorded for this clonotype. The DNA of the CDR3 is TGTGCCACCAGTCTTTCGGCGGGGAACACTGAAGCTTTCTTT. Residues: CATSLSAGNTEAFF. The chain joins TRBV15 to TRBJ1-1; D uncertain. V lost 6 bases and J lost 1, with 12 bases in between. The CDR3 consists of 14 residues. Germline CDR1 reads LNHNV; CDR2 reads YYDKDF (reference sequence).

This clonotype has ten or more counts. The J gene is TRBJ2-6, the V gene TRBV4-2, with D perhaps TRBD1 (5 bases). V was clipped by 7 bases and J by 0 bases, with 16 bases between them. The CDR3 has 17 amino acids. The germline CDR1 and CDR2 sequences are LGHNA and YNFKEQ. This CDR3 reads CASTPAPQGSGANVLTF. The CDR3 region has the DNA TGTGCCAGCACCCCCGCCCCTCAGGGCTCTGGGGCCAACGTCCTGACTTTC.

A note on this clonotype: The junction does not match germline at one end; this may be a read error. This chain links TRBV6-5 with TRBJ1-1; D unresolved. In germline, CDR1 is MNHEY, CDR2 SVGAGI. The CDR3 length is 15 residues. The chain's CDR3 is CASSYSSTMNTEAFF. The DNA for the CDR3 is TGTGCCAGCAGTTACTCGTCGACAATGAATACTGAAGCTTTCTTT.

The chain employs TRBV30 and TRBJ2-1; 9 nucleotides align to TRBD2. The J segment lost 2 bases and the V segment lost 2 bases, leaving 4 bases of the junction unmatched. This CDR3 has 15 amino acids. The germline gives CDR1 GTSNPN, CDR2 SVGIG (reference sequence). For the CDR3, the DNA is TGTGCCTGGAGTCGGTTAGCGGGAGCCTACAATGAGCAGTTCTTC. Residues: CAWSRLAGAYNEQFF.

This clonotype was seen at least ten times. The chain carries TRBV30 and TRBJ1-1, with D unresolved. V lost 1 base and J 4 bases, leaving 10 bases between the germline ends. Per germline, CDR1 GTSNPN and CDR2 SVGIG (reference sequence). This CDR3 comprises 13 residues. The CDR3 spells CAWSEGPGTEAFF. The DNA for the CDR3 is TGTGCCTGGAGTGAGGGCCCCGGCACTGAAGCTTTCTTT.

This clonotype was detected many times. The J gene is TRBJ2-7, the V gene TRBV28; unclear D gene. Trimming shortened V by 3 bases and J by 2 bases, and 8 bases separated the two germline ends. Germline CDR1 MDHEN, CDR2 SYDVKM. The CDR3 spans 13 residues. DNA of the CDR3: TGTGCCAGCAGTTTCCCTCCCCCCTACGAGCAGTACTTC. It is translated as CASSFPPPYEQYF.

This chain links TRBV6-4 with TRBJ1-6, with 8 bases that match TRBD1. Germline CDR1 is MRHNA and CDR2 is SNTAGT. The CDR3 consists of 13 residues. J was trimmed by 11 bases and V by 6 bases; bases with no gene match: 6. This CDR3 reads CASRDRAYAPLHF. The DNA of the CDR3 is TGTGCCAGCAGGGACAGGGCCTATGCACCCCTCCACTTT.

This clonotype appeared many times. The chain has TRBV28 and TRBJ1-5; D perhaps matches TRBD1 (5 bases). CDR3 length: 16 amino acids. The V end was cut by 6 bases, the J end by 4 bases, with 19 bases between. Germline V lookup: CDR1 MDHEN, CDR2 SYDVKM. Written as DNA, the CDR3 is TGTGCCAGCAGGCCCGGGGGAATCCCTACGAATCAGCCCCAGCATTTT. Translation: CASRPGGIPTNQPQHF.

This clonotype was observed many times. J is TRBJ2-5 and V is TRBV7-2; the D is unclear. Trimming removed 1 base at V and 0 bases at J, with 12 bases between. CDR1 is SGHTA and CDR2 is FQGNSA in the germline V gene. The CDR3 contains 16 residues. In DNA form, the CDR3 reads TGTGCCAGCAGCTTAGGACTGGACCGGTACCAAGAGACCCAGTACTTC. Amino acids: CASSLGLDRYQETQYF.

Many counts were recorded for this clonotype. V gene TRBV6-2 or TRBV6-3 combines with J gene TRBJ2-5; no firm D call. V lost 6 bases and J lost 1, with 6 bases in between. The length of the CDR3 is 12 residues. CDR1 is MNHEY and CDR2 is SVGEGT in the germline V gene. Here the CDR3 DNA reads TGTGCCAGCAGCTTCATCCAAGAGACCCAGTACTTC. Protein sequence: CASSFIQETQYF.

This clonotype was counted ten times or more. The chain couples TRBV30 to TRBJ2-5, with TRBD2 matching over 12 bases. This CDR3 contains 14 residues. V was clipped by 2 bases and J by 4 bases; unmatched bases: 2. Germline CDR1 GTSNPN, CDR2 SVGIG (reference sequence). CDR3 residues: CAWSPGLAGETQYF. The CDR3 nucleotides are TGTGCCTGGAGTCCGGGACTAGCGGGAGAGACCCAGTACTTC.